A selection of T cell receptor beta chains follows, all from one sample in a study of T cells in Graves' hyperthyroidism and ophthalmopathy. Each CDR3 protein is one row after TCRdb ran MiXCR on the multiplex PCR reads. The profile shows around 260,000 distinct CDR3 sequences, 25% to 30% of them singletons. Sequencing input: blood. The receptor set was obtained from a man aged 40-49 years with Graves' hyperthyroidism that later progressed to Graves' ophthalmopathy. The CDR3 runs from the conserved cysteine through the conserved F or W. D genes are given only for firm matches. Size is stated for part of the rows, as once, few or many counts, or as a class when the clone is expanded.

DNA: TGTGCCAGCATTAACGGACAGGGCAACTCCTACGAGCAGTACTTC
CDR3: CASINGQGNSYEQYF
D: TRBD1
length: 15
V: TRBV6-5
size: few
J: TRBJ2-7

DNA: TGTGCCAGCAGTGAAGCAAGTACAGGGTACAGCCCCGAGCAGTACTTC
CDR3: CASSEASTGYSPEQYF
D: -
length: 16
V: TRBV2
size: many
J: TRBJ2-7

DNA: TGCAGTCCAGGGACACAATACACTGAAGCTTTCTTT
CDR3: CSPGTQYTEAFF
D: -
length: 12
V: TRBV20-1
size: many
J: TRBJ1-1

DNA: TGTGCCAGCTTGAGATCTGGCGGTAACTACGAGCAGTACTTC
CDR3: CASLRSGGNYEQYF
D: -
length: 14
V: TRBV6-1
size: -
J: TRBJ2-7

DNA: TGTGCCAGCAGGGCGGGAGGGGGTAGGGCTTTGAGTTCAGTTGAGACCCAGTACTTC
CDR3: CASRAGGGRALSSVETQYF
D: TRBD2
length: 19
V: TRBV28
size: many
J: TRBJ2-5

DNA: TGTGCCAGCGACAGGGGAGGGGAGACCCAGTACTTC
CDR3: CASDRGGETQYF
D: -
length: 12
V: TRBV19
size: many
J: TRBJ2-5

DNA: TGCAGTGCTCGACGGACTGGCACTGAAGCTTTCTTT
CDR3: CSARRTGTEAFF
D: -
length: 12
V: TRBV20-1
size: many
J: TRBJ1-1

DNA: TGTGCCAGCAGTTTCATGGACGTCATGAACACTGAAGCTTTCTTT
CDR3: CASSFMDVMNTEAFF
D: -
length: 15
V: TRBV6-2/TRBV6-3
size: -
J: TRBJ1-1

DNA: TGTGCCAGCAGGCTAGGCAGAGGTGAAGCTTTCTTT
CDR3: CASRLGRGEAFF
D: -
length: 12
V: TRBV12-3/TRBV12-4
size: -
J: TRBJ1-1

DNA: TGTGCCACCAGCAGAGGGACAGATCAGCCCCAGCATTTT
CDR3: CATSRGTDQPQHF
D: -
length: 13
V: TRBV15
size: many
J: TRBJ1-5

DNA: TGTGCCAGCAGCTCCACAATGGACAGGGGGCTTTACCGCACTGAAGCTTTCTTT
CDR3: CASSSTMDRGLYRTEAFF
D: TRBD1
length: 18
V: TRBV7-2
size: many
J: TRBJ1-1

DNA: TGTGCCAGCACCGACAGGTTAAATTATGGCTACACCTTC
CDR3: CASTDRLNYGYTF
D: -
length: 13
V: TRBV6-5
size: many
J: TRBJ1-2

DNA: TGTGCCAGCAGCAGGAGCGGGAGGGACCATGGGCAGTACTTC
CDR3: CASSRSGRDHGQYF
D: TRBD2
length: 14
V: TRBV27
size: -
J: TRBJ2-7

DNA: TGTGCCAGCGGGACGGGACCTAACTCTGGAAACACCATATATTTT
CDR3: CASGTGPNSGNTIYF
D: -
length: 15
V: TRBV6-2/TRBV6-3
size: many
J: TRBJ1-3

DNA: TGCAGTGCTAGAGAATGGGACAGGGGAGAAAACATTCAGTACTTC
CDR3: CSAREWDRGENIQYF
D: TRBD1
length: 15
V: TRBV20-1
size: many
J: TRBJ2-4

DNA: TGTGCCAGCTTTACATTACGGGAGGCAAGCACAGATACGCAGTATTTT
CDR3: CASFTLREASTDTQYF
D: TRBD2
length: 16
V: TRBV2
size: many
J: TRBJ2-3

DNA: TGCAGTGCTAGAGTATCGGGACAAGAGACCCAGTACTTC
CDR3: CSARVSGQETQYF
D: -
length: 13
V: TRBV20-1
size: many
J: TRBJ2-5

DNA: TGTGCCAGCAGAAAAGGGACTCTCATTCAGTACTTC
CDR3: CASRKGTLIQYF
D: -
length: 12
V: TRBV12-3/TRBV12-4
size: -
J: TRBJ2-4

DNA: TGCAGTGCTAACTACGGGACAGGGCATGAGACCCAGTACTTC
CDR3: CSANYGTGHETQYF
D: TRBD1
length: 14
V: TRBV20-1
size: many
J: TRBJ2-5

DNA: TGCAGCGTTGAAGTTTCCCTGAACACTGAAGCTTTCTTT
CDR3: CSVEVSLNTEAFF
D: -
length: 13
V: TRBV29-1
size: many
J: TRBJ1-1

DNA: TGTGCCAGCAGTTCGGGGGATATCTACGAGCAGTACTTC
CDR3: CASSSGDIYEQYF
D: -
length: 13
V: TRBV6-5
size: many
J: TRBJ2-7

DNA: TGTGCCAGCTCAGCCGGGGGTCAGCCCCAGCATTTT
CDR3: CASSAGGQPQHF
D: -
length: 12
V: TRBV18
size: -
J: TRBJ1-5

DNA: TGCAGTGCTAGCCCTCCGGGGCACGGCGGGGAGCAGTACTTC
CDR3: CSASPPGHGGEQYF
D: -
length: 14
V: TRBV20-1
size: few
J: TRBJ2-7

DNA: TGTGCCAGCAGCGCCGAAACATACCGCTCTGGGGCCAACGTCCTGACTTTC
CDR3: CASSAETYRSGANVLTF
D: -
length: 17
V: TRBV2
size: many
J: TRBJ2-6

DNA: TGTGCCAGCAGCGGCAGGGTAGGGGCCTACGAGCAGTACTTC
CDR3: CASSGRVGAYEQYF
D: -
length: 14
V: TRBV11-2
size: -
J: TRBJ2-7

DNA: TGTGCCAGCAGCCACGAAGACAGGGACACTGAAGCTTTCTTT
CDR3: CASSHEDRDTEAFF
D: TRBD1
length: 14
V: TRBV4-2
size: many
J: TRBJ1-1

DNA: TGTGCCAGTAGTATAGAGGCAGGGCGAGGCAATCAGCCCCAGCATTTT
CDR3: CASSIEAGRGNQPQHF
D: -
length: 16
V: TRBV19
size: many
J: TRBJ1-5